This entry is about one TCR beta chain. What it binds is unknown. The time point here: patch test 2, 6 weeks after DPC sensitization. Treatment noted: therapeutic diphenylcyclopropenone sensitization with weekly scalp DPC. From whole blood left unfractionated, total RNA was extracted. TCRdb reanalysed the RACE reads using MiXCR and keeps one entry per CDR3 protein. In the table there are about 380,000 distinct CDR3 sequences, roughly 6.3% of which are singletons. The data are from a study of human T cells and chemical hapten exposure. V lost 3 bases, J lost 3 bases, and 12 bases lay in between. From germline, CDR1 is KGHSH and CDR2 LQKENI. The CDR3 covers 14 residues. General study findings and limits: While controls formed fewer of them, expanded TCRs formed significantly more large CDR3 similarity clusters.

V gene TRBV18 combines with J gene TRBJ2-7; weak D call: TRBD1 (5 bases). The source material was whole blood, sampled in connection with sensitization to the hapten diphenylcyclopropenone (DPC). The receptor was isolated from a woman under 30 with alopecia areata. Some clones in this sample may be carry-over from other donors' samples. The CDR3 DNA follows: TGTGCCAGCTCACCCACGGAAGGGGACTACGAGCAGTACTTC. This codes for CASSPTEGDYEQYF.